A selection of T cell receptor beta chains follows, all from one sample in a study of T-cell memory formation after mild COVID-19. TCRdb passed the 5' RACE reads through MiXCR, listing each CDR3 protein once. The table records around 130,000 distinct CDR3 sequences, 17% of them present only once. The sample was PBMCs or a T cell subset sorted from them (not recorded which). All receptors derive from a young man who had mild COVID-19 (a few samples of this study predate the infection). Cell type and time point are not known. Both conserved end residues are part of each CDR3. The D gene is left open where the match is weak. Clone size is stated in some rows and not others, as once, few, many or a class when expanded.

d_call	v_call	j_call	clone_size	cdr3_nt	cdr3_aa
NA	TRBV5-1	TRBJ2-1	few	TGCGCCAGCAGGGACAGCGTCACCCTGGGGCAGTTCTTC	CASRDSVTLGQFF
NA	TRBV3-1	TRBJ1-1	NA	TGTGCCAGCAGCCAAGGTACGGCGAACACTGAAGCTTTCTTT	CASSQGTANTEAFF
NA	TRBV7-2	TRBJ1-6	few	TGTGCCAGCAGCTTAGCCTCACCCCTCCACTTT	CASSLASPLHF
NA	TRBV6-2/TRBV6-3	TRBJ2-1	NA	TGTGCCAGCAAGAACGGGCCTGGGGCGAATGAGCAGTTCTTC	CASKNGPGANEQFF
TRBD1	TRBV6-6	TRBJ1-5	few	TGTGCCAGCACCCTCCAGGGGGGGGGCAATCAGCCCCAGCATTTT	CASTLQGGGNQPQHF
NA	TRBV10-3	TRBJ2-5	NA	TGTGCCATCAGTGCGCAGGGTCCCCAAGAGACCCAGTACTTC	CAISAQGPQETQYF
NA	TRBV28	TRBJ1-2	NA	TGTGCCAGCAGTTTAGGGCGGTTCAACTATGGCTACACCTTC	CASSLGRFNYGYTF
NA	TRBV7-9	TRBJ2-2	few	TGTGCCAGCAGCCGCCGGGCGGGAAGCATCACCGGGGAGCTGTTTTTT	CASSRRAGSITGELFF
NA	TRBV5-1	TRBJ2-2	medium-sized	TGCGCCAGCAGCTTGGCGTCCACCGGGGAGCTGTTTTTT	CASSLASTGELFF
TRBD2	TRBV5-1	TRBJ2-5	few	TGCGCCAGCAGCGTAGCGGGACCCACAGAAGAGACCCAGTACTTC	CASSVAGPTEETQYF
NA	TRBV7-6	TRBJ1-3	NA	TGTGCCAGCAGCTTACGATCGGGAAACTCTGGAAACACCATATATTTT	CASSLRSGNSGNTIYF
TRBD1	TRBV6-5	TRBJ2-7	NA	TGTGCCAGCAGTTCAGGGGGCCAAGGTATAGGGCAGTACTTC	CASSSGGQGIGQYF
TRBD2	TRBV12-3/TRBV12-4	TRBJ2-2	few	TGTGCCAGCACCCTAGGGACTAGCGGGGTCGGGGAGCTGTTTTTT	CASTLGTSGVGELFF
NA	TRBV6-6	TRBJ1-2	few	TGTGCCAGCAAGGGGGGGGCGATCTATGGCTACACCTTC	CASKGGAIYGYTF
TRBD2	TRBV10-3	TRBJ2-1	many	TGTGCCATCACAACGGGGGGAAACCACAATGAGCAGTTCTTC	CAITTGGNHNEQFF